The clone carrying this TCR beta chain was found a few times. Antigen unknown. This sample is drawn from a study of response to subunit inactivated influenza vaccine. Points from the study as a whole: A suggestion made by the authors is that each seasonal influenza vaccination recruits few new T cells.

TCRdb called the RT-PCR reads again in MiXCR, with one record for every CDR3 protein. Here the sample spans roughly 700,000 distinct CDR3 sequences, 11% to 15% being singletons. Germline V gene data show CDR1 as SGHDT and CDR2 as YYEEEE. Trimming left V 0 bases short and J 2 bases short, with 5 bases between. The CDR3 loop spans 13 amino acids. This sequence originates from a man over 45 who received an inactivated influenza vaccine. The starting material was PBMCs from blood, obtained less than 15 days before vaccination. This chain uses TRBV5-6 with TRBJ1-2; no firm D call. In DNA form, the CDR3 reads TGTGCCAGCAGCTTGGCCCCCAACTATGGCTACACCTTC. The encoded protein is CASSLAPNYGYTF.